This T cell receptor beta chain was recovered during a study of T cells in Graves' hyperthyroidism and ophthalmopathy. In patients aged 18 to 65, hyperthyroidism was newly diagnosed, with duration under 2 months. Extraction of PBMCs used 10 ml of fresh peripheral blood. This clonotype came up many times. RNA transcripts yielded amplified TCR beta CDR3 regions. A set of HTBI primers served as the primers for a first-round RT-PCR of the TCR CDR3. TCRdb re-called the multiplex PCR reads through MiXCR, storing one row per CDR3 protein. The sample holds about 380,000 distinct CDR3 sequences, about 13% seen once. Trimming stripped 6 bases from V and 2 bases from J, with 14 bases between. The CDR3 covers 15 residues. CDR1 is MDHEN and CDR2 is SYDVKM in the germline V gene.

The sequence derives from a man aged 25-45 years with Graves' hyperthyroidism that later progressed to Graves' ophthalmopathy. This chain joins TRBV28 and TRBJ1-5; D is perhaps TRBD1 (6 bases). The sequenced sample was blood. The CDR3 DNA is TGTGCCAGCAGCCCCCAAGGGGGTGGCAATCAGCCCCAGCATTTT. Translation: CASSPQGGGNQPQHF.